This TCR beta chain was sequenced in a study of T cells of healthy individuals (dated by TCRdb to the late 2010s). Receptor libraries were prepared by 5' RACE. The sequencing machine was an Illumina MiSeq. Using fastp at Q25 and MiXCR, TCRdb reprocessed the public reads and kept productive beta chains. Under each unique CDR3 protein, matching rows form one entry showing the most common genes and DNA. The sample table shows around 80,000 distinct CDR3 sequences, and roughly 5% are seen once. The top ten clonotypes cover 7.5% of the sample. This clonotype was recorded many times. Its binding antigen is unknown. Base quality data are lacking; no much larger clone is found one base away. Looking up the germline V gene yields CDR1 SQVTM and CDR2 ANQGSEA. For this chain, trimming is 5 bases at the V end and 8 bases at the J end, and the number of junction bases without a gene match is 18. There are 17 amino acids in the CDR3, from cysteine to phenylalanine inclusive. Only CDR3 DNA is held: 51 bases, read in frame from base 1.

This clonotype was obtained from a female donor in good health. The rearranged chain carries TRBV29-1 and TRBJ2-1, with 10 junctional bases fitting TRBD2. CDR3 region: CSVPGGSGRFLMDEQFF. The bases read TGCAGCGTTCCCGGGGGTAGCGGGAGGTTTCTTATGGATGAGCAGTTCTTC.